Listed below are T cell receptor beta chains from one sample, sequenced in a study of siplizumab effects on memory and regulatory T cells. Repertoires were generated with immunoSEQ multiplex PCR, while TCRdb's copy carries only in-frame clones and drops some. Here the sample spans approximately 110,000 clones, approximately 94% being singletons. Material for sequencing was CD4+ T cells sorted from blood. The receptor set was obtained from a human donor in good health. The CDR3 runs from the conserved cysteine through the conserved F or W. A D gene is named only where the DNA matches it firmly. The listing skips clone size in some rows; elsewhere it reads once, few, many or a size class.

TRBV6-5,NA,TRBJ2-5,TRBD1,CASSYGTGGSAQYF,TGTGCCAGCAGTTACGGGACAGGGGGGAGCGCCCAGTACTTC
TRBV30,NA,TRBJ2-1,TRBD2,CAWSGLGGTSGNSYNEQFF,TGTGCCTGGAGTGGGTTGGGGGGAACTAGCGGTAATTCCTACAATGAGCAGTTCTTC
TRBV19,NA,TRBJ2-2,TRBD1,CASRPDRAAGELFF,TGTGCCAGTAGACCGGACAGGGCGGCCGGGGAGCTGTTTTTT
TRBV2,NA,TRBJ2-3,NA,CASSVEGSTDTQYF,TGTGCCAGCAGTGTGGAGGGGAGCACAGATACGCAGTATTTT
TRBV20-1,NA,TRBJ2-1,NA,CSARDRYEQFF,TGCAGTGCTAGAGATCGTTATGAGCAGTTCTTC
TRBV5-1,NA,TRBJ2-7,NA,CASSLMKSGTYEQYF,TGCGCCAGCAGCTTGATGAAGTCCGGCACCTACGAGCAGTACTTC
TRBV5-1,NA,TRBJ1-2,NA,CASSLGFSENYGYTF,TGCGCCAGCAGCTTGGGGTTCTCGGAGAACTATGGCTACACCTTC
TRBV10-3,NA,TRBJ2-1,NA,CAISESRTRLTEQFF,TGTGCCATCAGTGAGTCGAGAACTAGGTTAACTGAGCAGTTCTTC
TRBV10-3,NA,TRBJ2-7,NA,CAISESLDPFGAGITYEQYF,TGTGCCATCAGTGAGTCGTTGGACCCTTTCGGAGCAGGTATTACCTACGAGCAGTACTTC
TRBV5-1,NA,TRBJ1-1,TRBD1,CASSSRTGVNTEAFF,TGCGCCAGCAGCTCCCGGACAGGGGTGAACACTGAAGCTTTCTTT
TRBV19,NA,TRBJ2-3,TRBD2,CASGRTANTDTQYF,TGTGCCAGCGGGAGGACGGCGAACACAGATACGCAGTATTTT
TRBV7-7,NA,TRBJ2-5,NA,CASSPDVALVETQYF,TGTGCTAGCAGCCCCGACGTTGCTTTGGTAGAGACCCAGTACTTC
TRBV11-3,NA,TRBJ2-1,NA,CASQLGGNEQFF,TGTGCCAGCCAACTCGGAGGGAATGAGCAGTTCTTC
TRBV11-1,NA,TRBJ2-5,TRBD2,CASSEAGGSQTQYF,TGTGCCAGCAGCGAGGCGGGAGGCAGCCAGACCCAGTACTTC
TRBV7-6,NA,TRBJ1-3,TRBD1,CASSTTGVGNTIYF,TGTGCCAGCAGTACGACAGGGGTCGGAAACACCATATATTTT
TRBV4-1,NA,TRBJ2-1,TRBD1,CASSQDTGAYNEQFF,TGCGCCAGCAGCCAAGATACAGGGGCATACAATGAGCAGTTCTTC
TRBV30,NA,TRBJ1-2,NA,CAWTSDPYGYTF,TGTGCCTGGACTTCAGACCCCTATGGCTACACCTTC
TRBV29-1,few,TRBJ1-1,NA,CSVVDSEAFF,TGCAGCGTCGTCGACAGTGAAGCTTTCTTT
TRBV19,NA,TRBJ2-3,TRBD2,CASSSPTLGAGGADTQYF,TGTGCCAGTAGTTCGCCGACGCTGGGGGCGGGGGGGGCCGATACGCAGTATTTT
TRBV5-1,NA,TRBJ2-5,TRBD2,CASSLVLAGGQETQYF,TGCGCCAGCAGCTTGGTACTAGCGGGAGGTCAAGAGACCCAGTACTTC
TRBV30,NA,TRBJ1-3,NA,CAVAGQGPLASGNTIYF,TGTGCCGTTGCGGGACAAGGTCCCCTAGCGTCTGGAAACACCATATATTTT
TRBV7-6,NA,TRBJ2-7,NA,CASSSDHGYEQYF,TGTGCCAGCAGCTCGGACCATGGGTACGAGCAGTACTTC
TRBV7-2,NA,TRBJ1-6,NA,CASSLIFGWPPLHF,TGTGCCAGCAGCTTAATATTCGGGTGGCCACCCCTCCACTTT
TRBV5-6,NA,TRBJ2-7,NA,CASSLAGSYEQYF,TGTGCCAGCAGCTTGGCAGGGAGTTACGAGCAGTACTTC
TRBV11-3,NA,TRBJ2-1,TRBD2,CASSFSDSGTPHGEQFF,TGTGCCAGCAGCTTCTCGGATAGCGGGACGCCTCACGGTGAGCAGTTCTTC
TRBV5-1,NA,TRBJ2-3,NA,CASSVEADTQYF,TGCGCCAGCAGCGTGGAGGCGGATACGCAGTATTTT
TRBV6-1,many,TRBJ1-2,NA,CASTGRVLFGYTF,TGTGCCAGCACGGGCAGGGTGTTATTTGGCTACACCTTC
TRBV6-1,NA,TRBJ1-1,NA,CASSDPLSGVHFTEAFF,TGTGCCAGCAGTGACCCCCTTAGCGGGGTTCATTTCACTGAAGCTTTCTTT
TRBV6-1,NA,TRBJ1-1,TRBD1,CASNYGQGATRAFF,TGTGCCAGCAATTATGGACAGGGGGCGACGCGAGCTTTCTTT
TRBV5-4,NA,TRBJ2-6,NA,CASSLAAVPSPSGANVLTF,TGTGCCAGCAGCTTGGCAGCAGTACCCTCCCCCTCTGGGGCCAACGTCCTGACTTTC
TRBV30,few,TRBJ1-2,NA,CAWSRGHGYTF,TGTGCCTGGAGTCGCGGGCATGGCTACACCTTC
TRBV12-2,NA,TRBJ2-7,NA,CASRLWVAGVYEQYF,TGTGCAAGTCGCTTATGGGTAGCGGGGGTCTACGAGCAGTACTTC
TRBV7-8,NA,TRBJ2-5,TRBD1,CASSLGQHQETQYF,TGTGCCAGCAGCCTGGGACAGCACCAAGAGACCCAGTACTTC
TRBV11-3,NA,TRBJ2-1,TRBD1,CASSLRTGVDNEQFF,TGTGCCAGCAGCCTACGGACAGGGGTTGATAATGAGCAGTTCTTC
TRBV29-1,NA,TRBJ1-2,NA,CSVIQGTNYGYTF,TGCAGCGTTATACAGGGAACTAACTATGGCTACACCTTC
TRBV20-1,NA,TRBJ1-1,NA,CSPARTSEAFF,TGCAGTCCCGCCCGGACATCTGAAGCTTTCTTT
TRBV4-2,NA,TRBJ1-5,NA,CASSQDLLGVGQPQHF,TGTGCCAGCAGCCAAGATCTGCTAGGGGTTGGTCAGCCCCAGCATTTT
TRBV6-5,NA,TRBJ1-3,TRBD1,CASRDTRGPGNTIYF,TGTGCCAGCAGAGATACCAGGGGGCCTGGAAACACCATATATTTT
TRBV27,NA,TRBJ1-1,NA,CASSSPTGGVFTEAFF,TGTGCCAGCAGTTCCCCCACCGGGGGGGTGTTCACTGAAGCTTTCTTT
TRBV5-6,NA,TRBJ2-5,NA,CASSLSGLTGETQYF,TGTGCCAGCAGCTTGTCGGGCCTCACGGGGGAGACCCAGTACTTC
TRBV19,NA,TRBJ1-1,NA,CASSSSPFRANTEAFF,TGTGCCAGTAGTTCAAGCCCTTTCAGGGCTAACACTGAAGCTTTCTTT
TRBV30,NA,TRBJ1-1,NA,CAWKAATNTEAFF,TGTGCCTGGAAGGCGGCCACGAACACTGAAGCTTTCTTT